The source of this TCR beta chain is a study of radiotherapy plus CTLA-4 blockade in lung cancer. Study-level information: Objective response rate was about 20%; disease control rate, approximately 28%. Study-level findings and limits: Radiotherapy was combined with ipilimumab, and tumor-derived TCR clones then expanded in blood.

The germline gives CDR1 SGHVS, CDR2 FNYEAQ. The CDR3 runs 13 residues. Trimming left V 3 bases short and J 2 bases short, with 7 bases between. Points on this clone: What it recognizes is unknown.

The method was immunoSEQ multiplex PCR; TCRdb's version includes in-frame clones alone and lacks a portion of them. Of some 30,000 clones listed, more than 60% are singletons. The rearrangement links TRBV7-6 to TRBJ2-5; D gene ambiguous. This receptor was identified in a human donor with non-small cell lung cancer who had stable disease on radiotherapy plus ipilimumab. The specimen comprised peripheral blood, sampled from a patient treated with radiotherapy plus ipilimumab. Here the CDR3 reads CASSLIAQETQYF. The CDR3 DNA sequence: TGTGCCAGCAGCTTGATAGCTCAAGAGACCCAGTACTTC.